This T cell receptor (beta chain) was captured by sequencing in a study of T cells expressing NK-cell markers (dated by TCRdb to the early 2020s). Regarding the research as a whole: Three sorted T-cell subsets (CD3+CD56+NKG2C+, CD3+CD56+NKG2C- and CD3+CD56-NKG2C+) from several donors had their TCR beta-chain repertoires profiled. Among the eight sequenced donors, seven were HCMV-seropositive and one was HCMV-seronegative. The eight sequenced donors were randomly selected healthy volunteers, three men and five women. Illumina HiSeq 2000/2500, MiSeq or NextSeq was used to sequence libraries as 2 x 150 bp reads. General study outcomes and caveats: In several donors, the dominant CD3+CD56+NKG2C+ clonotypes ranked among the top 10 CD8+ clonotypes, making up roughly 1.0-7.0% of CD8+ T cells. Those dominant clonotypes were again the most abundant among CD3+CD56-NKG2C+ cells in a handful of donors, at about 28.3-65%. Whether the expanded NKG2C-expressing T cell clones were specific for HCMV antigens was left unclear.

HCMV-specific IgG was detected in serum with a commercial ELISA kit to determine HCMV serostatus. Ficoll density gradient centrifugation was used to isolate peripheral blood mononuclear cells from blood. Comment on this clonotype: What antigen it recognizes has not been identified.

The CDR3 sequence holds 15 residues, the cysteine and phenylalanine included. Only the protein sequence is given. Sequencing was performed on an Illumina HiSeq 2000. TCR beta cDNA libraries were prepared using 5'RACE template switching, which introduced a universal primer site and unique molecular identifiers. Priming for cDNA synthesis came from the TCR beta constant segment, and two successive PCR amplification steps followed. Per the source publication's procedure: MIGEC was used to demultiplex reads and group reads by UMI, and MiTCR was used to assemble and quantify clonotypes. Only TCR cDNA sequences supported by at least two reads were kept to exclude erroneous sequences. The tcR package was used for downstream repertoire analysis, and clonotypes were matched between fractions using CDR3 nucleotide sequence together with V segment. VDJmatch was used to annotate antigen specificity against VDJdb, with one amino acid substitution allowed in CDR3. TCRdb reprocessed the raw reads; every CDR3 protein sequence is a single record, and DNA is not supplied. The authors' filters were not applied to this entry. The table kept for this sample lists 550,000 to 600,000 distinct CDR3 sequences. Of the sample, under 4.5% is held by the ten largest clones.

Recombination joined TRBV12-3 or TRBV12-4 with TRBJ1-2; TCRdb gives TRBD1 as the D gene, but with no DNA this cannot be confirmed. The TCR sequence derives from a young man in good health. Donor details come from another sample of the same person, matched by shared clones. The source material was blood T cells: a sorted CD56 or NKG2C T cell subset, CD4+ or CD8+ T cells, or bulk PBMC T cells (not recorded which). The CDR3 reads CASSPGQLTNYGYTF.